This T cell receptor beta chain was retrieved from a study of cytotoxic CD8 clonotypes in ibrutinib-treated CLL. The germline gives CDR1 SGHDT, CDR2 YYEEEE. V gave up 1 base and J gave up 0 bases, with 8 bases separating them. The CDR3 has 14 amino acids. Findings and limits, study-wide: On treatment, the uncommon public clonotypes contracted or remained stable.

TCRdb keeps only in-frame clones here, not all; method: immunoSEQ multiplex PCR. Counted here are about 310,000 clones, about 80% occurring once; the ten biggest clones make up approximately 7%. A note on this clone: Its antigen is currently unknown.

V usage is TRBV5-6 and J usage is TRBJ2-7; no reliable D call. The origin of this receptor is a human donor with chronic lymphocytic leukemia. The source material was PBMCs, sampled before ibrutinib treatment. In DNA, the CDR3 is TGTGCCAGCAGCTTGTCGGCAGCCTCCTACGAGCAGTACTTC. This translates into CASSLSAASYEQYF.